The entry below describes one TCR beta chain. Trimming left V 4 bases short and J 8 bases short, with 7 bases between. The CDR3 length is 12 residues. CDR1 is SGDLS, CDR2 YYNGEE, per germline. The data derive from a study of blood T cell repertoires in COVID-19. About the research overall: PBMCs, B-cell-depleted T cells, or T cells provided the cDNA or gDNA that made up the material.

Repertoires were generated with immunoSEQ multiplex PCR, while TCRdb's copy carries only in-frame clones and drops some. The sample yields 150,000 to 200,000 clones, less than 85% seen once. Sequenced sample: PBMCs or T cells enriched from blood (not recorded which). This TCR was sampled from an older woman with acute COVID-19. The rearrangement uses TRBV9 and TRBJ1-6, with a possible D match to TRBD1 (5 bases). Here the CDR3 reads CASSSGDSPLHF. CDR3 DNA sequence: TGTGCCAGCAGCTCGGGGGATTCACCCCTCCACTTT. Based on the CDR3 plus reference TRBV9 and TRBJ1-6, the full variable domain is DSGVTQTPKHLITATGQRVTLRCSPRSGDLSVYWYQQSLDQGLQFLIQYYNGEERAKGNILERFSAQQFPDLHSELNLSSLELGDSALYFCASSSGDSPLHFGNGTRLTVT.